This T cell receptor (beta chain) was sequenced in a study of beta chain features in type 1 diabetes. The authors sorted CD4+ naive, central memory, regulatory and stem cell-like memory cells via CD45RO/CCR7/CD25/CD127/CD95/CD27. The V and J ends lost 5 bases and 2 bases respectively, with 13 bases between them. The CDR3 loop spans 16 amino acids. CDR1 is LNHDA and CDR2 is SQIVND in the germline V gene (reference sequence). Findings and limits, study-wide: Patients with type 1 diabetes showed fewer VDJ junction insertions and more deletions. All four CD4+ subsets from Type 1 diabetes patients carried moderately but significantly shorter TCRB CDR3s.

This clone was observed a handful of times. What it recognizes is unknown. Expressed TCRB transcripts were sequenced because the entire RNA isolate underwent reverse transcription. Assay used: immunoSEQ multiplex PCR; TCRdb lists only in-frame clones, some missing. The sample lists 250,000 to 300,000 clones, approximately 14% seen once, with over 0.015% in the top ten. The source is a man aged 25-45 years with type 1 diabetes. Sequencing was performed on naive CD4+ T cells from blood. The rearrangement links TRBV19 to TRBJ2-6, with D tentatively TRBD1 (5 bases). In DNA form, the CDR3 reads TGTGCCAGTAGTCCGATAGGGGAACCTGGGGCCAACGTCCTGACTTTC. Encoded protein: CASSPIGEPGANVLTF.